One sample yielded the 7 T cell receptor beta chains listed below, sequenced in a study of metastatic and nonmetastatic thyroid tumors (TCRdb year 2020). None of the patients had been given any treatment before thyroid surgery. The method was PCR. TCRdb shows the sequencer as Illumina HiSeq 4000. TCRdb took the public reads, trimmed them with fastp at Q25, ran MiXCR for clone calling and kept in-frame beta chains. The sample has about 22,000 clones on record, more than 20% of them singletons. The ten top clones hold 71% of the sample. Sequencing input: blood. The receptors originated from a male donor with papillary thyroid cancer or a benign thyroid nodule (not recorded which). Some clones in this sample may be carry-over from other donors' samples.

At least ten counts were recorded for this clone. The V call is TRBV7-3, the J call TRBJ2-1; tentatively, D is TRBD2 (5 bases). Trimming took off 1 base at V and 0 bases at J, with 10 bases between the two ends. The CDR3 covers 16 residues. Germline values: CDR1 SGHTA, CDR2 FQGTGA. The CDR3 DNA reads TGTGCCAGCAGCTTAAGTGGAGGCAGCTCCTACAATGAGCAGTTCTTC. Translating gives CASSLSGGSSYNEQFF. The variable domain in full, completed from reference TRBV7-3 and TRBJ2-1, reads GAGVSQTPSNKVTEKGKYVELRCDPISGHTALYWYRQSLGQGPEFLIYFQGTGAADDSGLPNDRFFAVRPEGSVSTLKIQRTERGDSAVYLCASSLSGGSSYNEQFFGPGTRLTVL.

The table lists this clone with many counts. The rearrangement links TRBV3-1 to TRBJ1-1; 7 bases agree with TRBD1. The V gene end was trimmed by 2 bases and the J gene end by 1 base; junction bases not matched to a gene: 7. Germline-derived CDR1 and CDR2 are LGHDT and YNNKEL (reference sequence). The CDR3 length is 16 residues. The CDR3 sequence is CASSQPSGQENTEAFF. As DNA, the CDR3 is TGTGCCAGCAGCCAACCATCCGGACAGGAGAACACTGAAGCTTTCTTT.

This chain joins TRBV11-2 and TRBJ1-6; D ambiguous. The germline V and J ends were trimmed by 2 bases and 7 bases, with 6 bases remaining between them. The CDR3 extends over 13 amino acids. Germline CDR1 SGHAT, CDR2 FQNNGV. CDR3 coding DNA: TGTGCCAGCAGCTTAATTGAAAATTCACCCCTCCACTTT. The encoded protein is CASSLIENSPLHF.

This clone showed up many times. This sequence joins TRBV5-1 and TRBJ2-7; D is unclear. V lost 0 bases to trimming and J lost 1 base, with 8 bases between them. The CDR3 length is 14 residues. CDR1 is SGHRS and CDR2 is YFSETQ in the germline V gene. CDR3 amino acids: CASSLVAGSYEQYF. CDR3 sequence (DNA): TGCGCCAGCAGCTTGGTTGCAGGATCCTACGAGCAGTACTTC.

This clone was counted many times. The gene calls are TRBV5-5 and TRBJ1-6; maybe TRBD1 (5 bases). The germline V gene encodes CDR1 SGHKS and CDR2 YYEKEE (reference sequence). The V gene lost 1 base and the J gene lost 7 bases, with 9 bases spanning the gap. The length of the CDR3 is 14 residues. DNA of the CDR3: TGTGCCAGCAGCTTGATGACAGAGAATTCACCCCTCCACTTT. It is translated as CASSLMTENSPLHF.

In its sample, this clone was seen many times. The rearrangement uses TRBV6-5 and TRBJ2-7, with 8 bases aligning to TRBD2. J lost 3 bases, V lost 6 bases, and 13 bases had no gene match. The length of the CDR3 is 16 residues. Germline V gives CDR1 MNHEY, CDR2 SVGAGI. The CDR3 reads CASSYRRTGTSYEQYF. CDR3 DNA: TGTGCCAGCAGCTACCGAAGAACCGGGACTAGCTACGAGCAGTACTTC.

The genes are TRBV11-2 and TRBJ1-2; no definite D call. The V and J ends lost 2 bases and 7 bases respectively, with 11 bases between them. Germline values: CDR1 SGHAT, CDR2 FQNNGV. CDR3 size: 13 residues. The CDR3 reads CASSLWAATGYTF. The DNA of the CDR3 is TGTGCCAGCAGCTTATGGGCAGCTACTGGCTACACCTTC. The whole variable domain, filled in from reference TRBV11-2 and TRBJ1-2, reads EAGVAQSPRYKIIEKRQSVAFWCNPISGHATLYWYQQILGQGPKLLIQFQNNGVVDDSQLPKDRFSAERLKGVDSTLKIQPAKLEDSAVYLCASSLWAATGYTFGSGTRLTVV.